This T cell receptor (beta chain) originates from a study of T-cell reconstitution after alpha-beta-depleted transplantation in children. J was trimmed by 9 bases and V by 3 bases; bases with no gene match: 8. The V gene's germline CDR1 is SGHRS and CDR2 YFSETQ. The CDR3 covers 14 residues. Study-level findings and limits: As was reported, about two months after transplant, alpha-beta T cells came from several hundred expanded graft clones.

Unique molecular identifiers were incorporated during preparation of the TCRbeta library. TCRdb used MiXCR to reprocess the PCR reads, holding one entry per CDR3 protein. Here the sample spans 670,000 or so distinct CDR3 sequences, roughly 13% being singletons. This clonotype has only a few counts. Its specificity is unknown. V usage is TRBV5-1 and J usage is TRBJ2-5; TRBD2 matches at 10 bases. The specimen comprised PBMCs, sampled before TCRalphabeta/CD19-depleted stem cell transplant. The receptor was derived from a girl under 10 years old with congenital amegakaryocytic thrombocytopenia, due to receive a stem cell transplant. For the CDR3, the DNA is TGCGCCAGCAGCTCCCCGGAGCGGGAGGGCCCCCAGTACTTC. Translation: CASSSPEREGPQYF.